This record looks at one TCR beta chain sequence and its context. This sample is part of a study of blood T cell repertoires in COVID-19. As for the study in general: Collection of acute and convalescent COVID-19 samples took place in the United States, Italy and Spain. PBMCs, B-cell-depleted T cells, or T cells provided the cDNA or gDNA that made up the material.

The CDR3 is 13 residues long. The germline CDR1 and CDR2 sequences are SEHNR and FQNEAQ (reference sequence). The germline V and J ends were trimmed by 5 bases and 10 bases, with 14 bases remaining between them. Authors' methods: Using reference gene primer amplification, nucleated cell counts were estimated. Profiling relied on immunoSEQ multiplex PCR, and the TCRdb table lists in-frame clones only, not all of them. V and J calls and clone size come straight from that table; D and trimming were deduced from the DNA. The repertoire includes 120,000 to 150,000 clones, 80% of them detected once, and around 5% sits in the top ten.

Sequenced input: peripheral blood. The sequence came from a woman aged 45-65 years with acute or convalescent COVID-19. This chain links TRBV7-9 with TRBJ1-4; D is possibly TRBD1 (5 bases). The CDR3: CASSLSVQGKLFF. CDR3 bases: TGTGCCAGCAGCCTCAGCGTCCAGGGAAAACTGTTTTTT. The full variable domain, rest sourced from reference TRBV7-9 and TRBJ1-4, is DTGVSQNPRHKITKRGQNVTFRCDPISEHNRLYWYRQTLGQGPEFLTYFQNEAQLEKSRLLSDRFSAERPKGSFSTLEIQRTEQGDSAMYLCASSLSVQGKLFFGSGTQLSVL.